This entry lists 30 T cell receptor beta chains sequenced from one sample in a study of blood T cells in healthy people across ages. It was with a sample-barcoded 5' primer and a J-beta primer mix that a second PCR of about 6 to 12 cycles was run. TCRdb re-analysed the 5' RACE reads in MiXCR, keeping a single row per CDR3 protein. The top ten hold about 42% of the sample, which has hundreds of thousands of distinct CDR3 sequences, 53% seen once. Sequencing used blood. These receptor sequences come from a man older than 75 in good health.

This clonotype was recorded only once. This chain links TRBV2 with TRBJ2-7; D is unclear. Trimming left V 1 base short and J 3 bases short, with 13 bases between. Germline CDR1 reads SNHLY; CDR2 reads FYNNEI. The CDR3 extends over 15 amino acids. In DNA, the CDR3 is TGTGCCAGCAGTGAAGTTAGGCCAGGTGACTACGAGCAGTACTTC. Translating gives CASSEVRPGDYEQYF.

This clonotype has only a few counts. This chain joins TRBV27 and TRBJ2-7; TRBD1 agrees at 7 bases. The CDR3 extends over 13 amino acids. With V trimmed by 3 bases and J by 9 bases, 8 bases remained unmatched. Germline loops: CDR1 MNHEY, CDR2 SMNVEV (reference sequence). The CDR3 nucleotides read TGTGCCAGCAGTTTTAACCGACAGGGTGGGCAGTACTTC. Translating it yields CASSFNRQGGQYF.

This chain connects TRBV27 to TRBJ1-4, with a weak D call TRBD1 (6 bases). The V gene lost 4 bases and the J gene lost 8 bases, with 11 bases spanning the gap. CDR3 length: 13 amino acids. Per the germline V gene, CDR1 is MNHEY and CDR2 is SMNVEV (reference sequence). CDR3 residues: CASSSYREEKLFF. In DNA, the CDR3 is TGTGCCAGCAGTTCGTACAGGGAGGAAAAACTGTTTTTT.

The table lists this clonotype with a count of one. The gene calls are TRBV20-1 and TRBJ1-5, with TRBD1 matching over 11 bases. The V and J ends lost 5 bases and 4 bases, in that order; junction bases with no gene match: 1. This CDR3 has 13 amino acids. Germline V lookup: CDR1 DFQATT, CDR2 SNEGSKA (reference sequence). The CDR3 DNA reads TGCAGTGCTGGGACAGGGGGGAATCAGCCCCAGCATTTT. It translates to CSAGTGGNQPQHF.

The rearrangement uses TRBV7-3 and TRBJ2-7, with no clear D. TRBJ2-5 matches the DNA end more closely, so the J call is doubtful. The CDR3 runs to 14 residues. The V gene's germline CDR1 is SGHTA and CDR2 FQGTGA. The CDR3 DNA follows: TGTGCCAGCAGCCCACAACCGGGTATTGAGACCCAGTACTTC. This translates into CASSPQPGIETQYF.

This clonotype was picked up many times. This chain uses TRBV12-3 or TRBV12-4 with TRBJ2-6, with 12 bases matching TRBD1. The CDR3 length is 17 residues. V trimming: 6 bases; J trimming: 1 base; junction bases outside the gene matches: 4. Here the CDR3 reads CASSLGQGASGANVLTF. The CDR3, as DNA: TGTGCCAGCAGCCTGGGACAGGGGGCTTCTGGGGCCAACGTCCTGACTTTC.

In its sample, this clonotype was seen once. A read error may produce the germline difference seen at one junction end. This sequence joins TRBV10-3 and TRBJ2-7, with D uncertain. The CDR3 extends over 13 amino acids. Per germline, CDR1 ENHRY and CDR2 SYGVKD. This CDR3 is CAIRESSDYEQYF. DNA for the CDR3: TGTGCCATCCGTGAGTCGTCGGACTACGAGCAGTACTTC.

This clonotype has a handful of counts. The chain has TRBV12-3 or TRBV12-4 and TRBJ2-4; no clear D. The tail of the sequence fits TRBJ2-5 better, so the J call may be wrong. This CDR3 has 14 amino acids. CDR3 region: CASSVGPAQETQYF. CDR3 DNA: TGTGCCAGCAGTGTCGGTCCTGCCCAAGAGACCCAGTACTTC.

CDR3 nucleotides: TGTGCCAGCCCCGAGCCCCGGCCCGGGGGTGAGCAGTTCTTC. Translation gives CASPEPRPGGEQFF. The chain uses TRBV7-2 and TRBJ2-1; perhaps TRBD2 as D (6 bases). V lost 8 bases and J lost 9, with 20 bases in between. The CDR3 runs 14 residues. CDR1 SGHTA and CDR2 FQGNSA come from the germline V gene.

The V gene is TRBV28, the J gene TRBJ1-6; D unclear. The CDR3 contains 14 residues. Per the germline V gene, CDR1 is MDHEN and CDR2 is SYDVKM. Trimming cost V 5 bases and J 7 bases, with 12 bases left between them. As DNA, the CDR3 is TGTGCCAGCAGTCCCCCGACCCGGAATTCACCCCTCCACTTT. Residues: CASSPPTRNSPLHF. Based on the CDR3 plus reference TRBV28 and TRBJ1-6, the full variable domain is DVKVTQSSRYLVKRTGEKVFLECVQDMDHENMFWYRQDPGLGLRLIYFSYDVKMKEKGDIPEGYSVSREKKERFSLILESASTNQTSMYLCASSPPTRNSPLHFGNGTRLTVT.

This clonotype was seen more than once but under ten times. In DNA form, the CDR3 reads TGTGCCAGCAGCAAACCGGGGCAGGGACAGGACGGCCCTGGGGCCAACGTCCTGACTTTC. Protein: CASSKPGQGQDGPGANVLTF. The V call is TRBV21-1, the J call TRBJ2-6; the listed D gene, TRBD1, was not tested against the DNA. TRBV21-1 constitutes a pseudogene. CDR3 length: 20 residues.

To note about this clonotype: This may be a read error: a much more frequent sequence differs by one nucleotide. CDR3 region: CASSARRAGDYEQYF. CDR3 coding DNA: TGTGCCAGCAGCGCCCGGCGAGCGGGAGACTACGAGCAGTACTTC. The chain is built from TRBV4-2 and TRBJ2-7, with 8 bases fitting TRBD2. Germline CDR1 is LGHNA and CDR2 is YNFKEQ. The CDR3 runs 15 residues. Trimming removed 5 bases from V and 3 bases from J; junction bases left unmatched: 9.

The chain combines TRBV6-2 or TRBV6-3 with TRBJ1-5; 9 bases map to TRBD1. The CDR3 extends over 15 amino acids. From germline, CDR1 is MNHEY and CDR2 SVGEGT. J was trimmed by 4 bases and V by 5 bases; bases with no gene match: 6. The CDR3 region is CASSDGQGRNQPQHF. The CDR3 region has the DNA TGTGCCAGCAGTGATGGACAGGGGAGGAATCAGCCCCAGCATTTT.

The chain combines TRBV29-1 with TRBJ2-3; the D gene is possibly TRBD1 (5 bases). Trimming stripped 4 bases from V and 2 bases from J, with 10 bases between. CDR3 length: 13 amino acids. Per germline, CDR1 SQVTM and CDR2 ANQGSEA. The CDR3 DNA is TGCAGCGTTGTTAGGGGTTACACAGATACGCAGTATTTT. It translates to CSVVRGYTDTQYF.

The V and J genes are TRBV10-2 and TRBJ2-1; 8 bases map to TRBD2. The V segment lost 1 base and the J segment 0 bases; nucleotides outside the gene matches: 2. The germline V gene has CDR1 WSHSY and CDR2 SAAADI. The CDR3 contains 16 residues. CDR3 region: CASSELAGLSYNEQFF. The CDR3 DNA follows: TGCGCCAGCAGTGAGTTAGCGGGGCTCTCCTACAATGAGCAGTTCTTC.

V and J are TRBV21-1 and TRBJ2-1. TRBV21-1 is a pseudogene locus. This CDR3 is 15 amino acids long. CDR3 sequence reads: CASSNNEGWSDEQFF. The CDR3 DNA is TGTGCCAGCAGCAACAACGAAGGGTGGTCCGATGAGCAGTTCTTC.

The sample holds a few counts of this clonotype. The chain employs TRBV20-1 and TRBJ1-2, with D maybe TRBD1 (6 bases). Trimming took off 6 bases at V and 8 bases at J, with 16 bases between the two ends. CDR1 and CDR2 from the germline V gene are DFQATT and SNEGSKA (reference sequence). The CDR3 spans 12 residues. This CDR3 is CSAALETGGYTF. CDR3 DNA: TGCAGTGCCGCACTGGAAACAGGGGGCTACACCTTC.

As concerns this clonotype: The junction departs from the called germline gene at one end, perhaps through a read error. J is TRBJ2-7 and V is TRBV28; TRBD1 matches 10 bases. CDR3 size: 15 residues. Germline loops: CDR1 MDHEN, CDR2 SYDVKM. DNA for the CDR3: TGCGCCAGCCGGTTCGCGGGGACAGGGGTATACGAGCAGTACTTC. Its translation is CASRFAGTGVYEQYF.

This clonotype was counted between two and nine times. This rearrangement joins TRBV25-1 to TRBJ1-2; D is unclear. V lost 4 bases and J lost 0, with 12 bases in between. Germline V CDR1 and CDR2: MGHDK, SYGVNS. The CDR3 spans 15 residues. CDR3 residues: CASSASTVANYGYTF. In nucleotides, the CDR3 is TGTGCCAGCAGTGCCTCGACGGTAGCTAACTATGGCTACACCTTC.

V is TRBV7-9 and J is TRBJ2-7; 7 bases map to TRBD2. The CDR3 totals 15 residues. Per the germline V gene, CDR1 is SEHNR and CDR2 is FQNEAQ (reference sequence). The J segment lost 2 bases and the V segment lost 5 bases, leaving 9 bases of the junction unmatched. The CDR3 region has the DNA TGTGCCAGCAGCCCGAGGGGCGGGAGCCCCTACGAGCAGTACTTC. This gives the protein CASSPRGGSPYEQYF.

As DNA, the CDR3 is TGTGCCAGCAGCCAAGATCTTTTGGCGGCCGGACACCTGAACACTGAAGCTTTCTTT. This translates into CASSQDLLAAGHLNTEAFF. The chain recombines TRBV4-2 with TRBJ1-1; D possibly corresponds to TRBD1 (5 bases). The ends were cut back, 0 bases at V and 0 bases at J, with 20 bases in the middle. Germline V lookup: CDR1 LGHNA, CDR2 YNFKEQ. CDR3 length: 19 residues.

With respect to this clonotype: Germline and junction disagree at one end, which may indicate a read error. The chain recombines TRBV7-3 with TRBJ2-1; TRBD2 aligns across 8 bases. CDR1 is SGHTA and CDR2 is FQGTGA in the germline V gene. The CDR3 is 14 residues long. The CDR3 spells CASSSSGGYDEQFF. The CDR3 DNA follows: TGTGCCAGCAGCTCCAGCGGGGGCTACGATGAGCAGTTCTTC.

The rearrangement links TRBV7-2 to TRBJ2-7, with TRBD2 matching 11 bases. The CDR3 is 16 residues long. Unmatched junction bases numbered 7, after V lost 5 bases and J lost 1 base. Germline V gene lookup returns CDR1 SGHTA and CDR2 FQGNSA. CDR3 in amino acids: CASSKAGTSGSYEQYF. The CDR3 DNA sequence: TGTGCCAGCAGCAAGGCCGGGACTAGCGGTTCCTACGAGCAGTACTTC. The full variable domain, rest sourced from reference TRBV7-2 and TRBJ2-7, is GAGVSQSPSNKVTEKGKDVELRCDPISGHTALYWYRQSLGQGLEFLIYFQGNSAPDKSGLPSDRFSAERTGGSVSTLTIQRTQQEDSAVYLCASSKAGTSGSYEQYFGPGTRLTVT.

This chain links TRBV28 with TRBJ2-6; 7 bases are shared with TRBD1. Germline V gives CDR1 MDHEN, CDR2 SYDVKM. The CDR3 covers 15 residues. Trimming took 7 bases from V and 1 from J; bases not matched to a gene: 4. CDR3 loop: CASMGTASGANVLTF. The DNA for the CDR3 is TGTGCCAGCATGGGGACAGCTTCTGGGGCCAACGTCCTGACTTTC.

This clonotype was seen a handful of times. The chain uses TRBV15 and TRBJ2-3; D gene unclear. Trimming left V 5 bases short and J 3 bases short, with 9 bases between. The CDR3 extends over 13 amino acids. Germline V lookup: CDR1 LNHNV, CDR2 YYDKDF (reference sequence). This CDR3 reads CATSRAETDTQYF. CDR3 in DNA: TGTGCCACCAGCCGGGCGGAGACAGATACGCAGTATTTT.

The V and J genes are TRBV9 and TRBJ2-2; 14 bases agree with TRBD2. Losses at the gene ends were 1 base for V and 1 base for J; bases not matched to a gene: 9. Germline V CDR1 and CDR2: SGDLS, YYNGEE. This CDR3 region has 20 residues. CDR3 nucleotides: TGTGCCAGCAGCGTAAGGGGGACTAGCGGGAGAATGTGGAACACCGGGGAGCTGTTTTTT. Translation gives CASSVRGTSGRMWNTGELFF.

The chain employs TRBV4-2 and TRBJ2-7; D is possibly TRBD2 (5 bases). CDR1 and CDR2 from the germline V gene are LGHNA and YNFKEQ. V shed 0 bases and J shed 1 base, with 10 bases lying between them. This CDR3 has 15 residues. The CDR3 nucleotides read TGTGCCAGCAGCCAAGATCTAGCCGGATCCTACGAGCAGTACTTC. Translation gives CASSQDLAGSYEQYF.

This clonotype was seen only a few times. The gene calls are TRBV15 and TRBJ2-4; the match to TRBD1 covers 7 bases. Per germline, CDR1 LNHNV and CDR2 YYDKDF (reference sequence). J gave up 7 bases and V 4 bases, and 10 bases lay outside the gene matches. The CDR3 sequence is 15 residues long. This CDR3 reads CATSTRDARGNIQYF. DNA for the CDR3: TGTGCCACCAGCACTAGGGACGCCAGGGGGAACATTCAGTACTTC.

This clonotype was seen only a few times. This chain joins TRBV12-3 or TRBV12-4 and TRBJ2-7; 11 positions agree with TRBD2. The CDR3 is 16 residues long. The junction had 6 bases not matched to a gene; V was cut back by 2 bases and J by 3 bases. The DNA for the CDR3 is TGTGCCAGCAGTTTATCACTGACTAGCGGGATCTACGAGCAGTACTTC. It is translated as CASSLSLTSGIYEQYF.

The CDR3 DNA follows: TGTGCCAGCAGCTCCCTGGGGGGGCTAGCGAGCCAGTACTTC. It translates to CASSSLGGLASQYF. The rearrangement joins TRBV7-2 to TRBJ2-5; D may be TRBD2 (7 bases). Germline assignment: CDR1 SGHTA and CDR2 FQGNSA. The CDR3 loop spans 14 amino acids. Trimming removed 4 bases at V and 10 bases at J, with 19 bases between.